Below, one T cell receptor (beta chain) is given with its context. As yet, its antigen is unknown. The data stem from a study of OX40 agonist ivuxolimab in advanced cancers. Whole-study context: People in dose escalation had one of these cancers: hepatocellular carcinoma, melanoma, renal cell or head and neck cancer. Study-level results: Still undetermined is the antigen specificity of the expanded peripheral T cells.

The length of the CDR3 is 11 residues. The germline CDR1 and CDR2 sequences are SGDLS and YYNGEE. V was pared by 2 bases and J by 8 bases, with 4 bases between. Clones were sequenced by immunoSEQ multiplex PCR, and TCRdb holds only the in-frame ones, with some missing. The sample lists some 67,000 clones, more than 65% seen once, with roughly 5.8% in the top ten. This clonotype was obtained from an adult with an advanced solid tumor such as melanoma, head and neck, liver or kidney cancer. The chain links TRBV9 to TRBJ2-2; no firm D call. The sample consisted of CD4+ or CD8+ T cells sorted from blood, taken in a trial of the OX40 agonist ivuxolimab. CDR3 amino acids: CASSVAGELFF. CDR3 DNA: TGTGCCAGCAGCGTTGCAGGGGAGCTGTTTTTT.